This TCR beta chain originates from a study of T cells in Graves' hyperthyroidism and ophthalmopathy. RNA transcripts yielded amplified TCR beta CDR3 regions. First-round RT-PCR targeting the TCR CDR3 was performed with the HTBI primer set. TCRdb reprocessed the multiplex PCR reads via MiXCR and lists one record per CDR3 protein. Of hundreds of thousands of distinct CDR3 sequences listed, roughly 15% were seen once; the top ten hold under 15%. The V gene's germline CDR1 is LNHDA and CDR2 SQIVND (reference sequence). The CDR3 length is 14 residues. Trimming cost V 6 bases and J 8 bases, with 19 bases left between them.

This chain links TRBV19 with TRBJ1-2; D call uncertain. The sequence was collected from a woman between 50 and 59 years old with Graves' ophthalmopathy. What was sequenced was blood. CDR3 in DNA: TGTGCCAGTAGGAACGGAATGTTCTATGAGGGCTACACCTTC. Its translation is CASRNGMFYEGYTF.